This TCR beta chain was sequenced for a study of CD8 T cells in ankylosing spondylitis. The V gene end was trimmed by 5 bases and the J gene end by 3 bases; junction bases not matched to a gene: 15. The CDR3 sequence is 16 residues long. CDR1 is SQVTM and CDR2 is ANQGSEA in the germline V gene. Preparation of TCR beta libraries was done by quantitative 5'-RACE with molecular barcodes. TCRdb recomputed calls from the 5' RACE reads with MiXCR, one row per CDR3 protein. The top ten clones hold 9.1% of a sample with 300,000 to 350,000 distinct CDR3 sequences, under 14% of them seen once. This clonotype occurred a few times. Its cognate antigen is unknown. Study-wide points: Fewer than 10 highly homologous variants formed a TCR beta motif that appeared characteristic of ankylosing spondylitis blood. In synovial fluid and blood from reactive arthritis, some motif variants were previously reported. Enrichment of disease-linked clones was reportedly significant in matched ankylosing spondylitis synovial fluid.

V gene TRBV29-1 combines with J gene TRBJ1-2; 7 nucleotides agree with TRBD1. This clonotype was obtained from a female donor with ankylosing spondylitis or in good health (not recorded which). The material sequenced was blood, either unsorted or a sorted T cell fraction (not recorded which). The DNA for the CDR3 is TGCAGCGTTCCCGAAAAAAGGGGGCGAACTGACTATGGCTACACCTTC. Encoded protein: CSVPEKRGRTDYGYTF.